The 27 T cell receptor beta chains given below trace back to one sample, sequenced in a study of cytomegalovirus exposure and HLA in healthy donors. PCR used 60 Vbeta primers and 13 Jbeta primers. Sequencing used immunoSEQ multiplex PCR; TCRdb keeps in-frame clones, though not all of them. The top ten hold 2% to 2.5% of the sample, which has approximately 210,000 clones, 75% to 80% seen once. The source material was PBMCs. These receptors all come from a woman aged 25 to 39 in good health and CMV-seropositive.

The chain links TRBV15 to TRBJ2-5; D is possibly TRBD1 (5 bases). Germline V lookup: CDR1 LNHNV, CDR2 YYDKDF (reference sequence). The CDR3 sequence is 16 residues long. Between the trimmed V and J ends, which lost 1 base and 1 base, there was a span of 13 bases. CDR3 DNA sequence: TGTGCCACCAGCAGAGGGGGCCGGGCAGCCCAAGAGACCCAGTACTTC. It translates to CATSRGGRAAQETQYF.

The chain is built from TRBV2 and TRBJ2-7, with TRBD1 identical over 10 bases. This CDR3 region has 15 residues. Germline CDR1 reads SNHLY; CDR2 reads FYNNEI. After removal of 7 bases from V and 2 bases from J, the junction contained 8 bases not matched to a gene. The CDR3 nucleotides read TGTGCCAGCACCCGGGGTGGGACAGGGGCCTACGAGCAGTACTTC. Encoded protein: CASTRGGTGAYEQYF.

This clone has just one count. V is TRBV10-3 and J is TRBJ2-7; TRBD2 is a possible D gene (5 bases). This CDR3 contains 12 residues. Germline assignment: CDR1 ENHRY and CDR2 SYGVKD. Between the trimmed V and J ends, which lost 6 bases and 6 bases, there was a span of 12 bases. CDR3 loop: CAIRPSGSEQYF. The CDR3 DNA is TGTGCCATCAGGCCCAGCGGTTCCGAGCAGTACTTC.

The chain carries TRBV7-9 and TRBJ2-7; D not resolved. The CDR3 extends over 14 amino acids. Germline V gene lookup returns CDR1 SEHNR and CDR2 FQNEAQ (reference sequence). Deletions cut 1 base from V and 4 bases from J, with 11 bases between. The CDR3 sequence: CASSLGNGPYEQYF. The CDR3 DNA reads as TGTGCCAGCAGCTTAGGCAATGGGCCTTACGAGCAGTACTTC.

The J gene is TRBJ1-1, the V gene TRBV7-8, with D possibly being TRBD1 (6 bases). CDR1 is SGHVS and CDR2 is FQNEAQ in the germline V gene. The V end lost 5 bases, the J end lost 5 bases, and 12 bases lay between the germline ends. This CDR3 contains 13 residues. The CDR3 reads CASSQIGGTEAFF. Here the CDR3 DNA reads TGTGCCAGCAGCCAAATAGGGGGTACTGAAGCTTTCTTT.

This clone was seen a handful of times. V usage is TRBV7-9 and J usage is TRBJ2-5; D gene unclear. The germline V gene has CDR1 SEHNR and CDR2 FQNEAQ (reference sequence). The CDR3 covers 17 residues. Trimming pared 5 bases from V and 1 base from J, leaving 20 bases between. In DNA form, the CDR3 reads TGTGCCAGCAGCCTAGGCGTTAGTGGCACAGTCCAAGAGACCCAGTACTTC. This sequence encodes CASSLGVSGTVQETQYF.

This clone appeared a single time. V usage is TRBV7-2 and J usage is TRBJ2-5, with TRBD1 identical over 7 bases. CDR1 and CDR2 from the germline V gene are SGHTA and FQGNSA. The CDR3 has 13 residues. The V segment lost 4 bases and the J segment 3 bases; nucleotides outside the gene matches: 2. This CDR3 reads CASSWTGEETQYF. The CDR3 DNA sequence: TGTGCCAGCAGCTGGACAGGAGAAGAGACCCAGTACTTC.

V gene TRBV4-3 combines with J gene TRBJ1-1; weak D call: TRBD1 (5 bases). V lost 3 bases, J lost 5 bases, and 7 bases lay in between. CDR3 length: 12 amino acids. Germline V lookup: CDR1 LGHNA, CDR2 YSLEER. This CDR3 reads CASSHQGTEAFF. The CDR3 DNA reads TGCGCCAGCAGCCACCAGGGAACTGAAGCTTTCTTT.

The chain recombines TRBV7-2 with TRBJ1-5; D is ambiguous. The CDR3 runs to 14 residues. Trimming cost V 1 base and J 5 bases, with 9 bases left between them. Germline V gene data show CDR1 as SGHTA and CDR2 as FQGNSA. The CDR3, as DNA: TGTGCCAGCAGCTTAGACGCAGGTGATCAGCCCCAGCATTTT. It encodes CASSLDAGDQPQHF.

CDR3 sequence reads: CASSPSGQGHQPQHF. CDR3 in DNA: TGTGCCAGCAGCCCGTCGGGACAGGGCCATCAGCCCCAGCATTTT. The chain is built from TRBV4-2 and TRBJ1-5; 9 nucleotides align to TRBD1. Germline V gene lookup returns CDR1 LGHNA and CDR2 YNFKEQ. After removal of 4 bases from V and 5 bases from J, the junction contained 6 bases not matched to a gene. This CDR3 is 15 amino acids long.

V is TRBV2 and J is TRBJ1-5; 12 positions agree with TRBD1. The ends lost 5 bases at V and 6 bases at J; junction bases unmatched: 8. Per germline, CDR1 SNHLY and CDR2 FYNNEI. There are 16 residues in the CDR3. The CDR3 here is CASSSGTGGFTQPQHF. CDR3 bases: TGTGCCAGCAGTTCCGGGACAGGGGGCTTCACTCAGCCCCAGCATTTT.

The J gene is TRBJ2-7, the V gene TRBV27; 8 bases fit TRBD1. The CDR3 consists of 14 residues. V lost 4 bases, J lost 2 bases, and 4 bases stayed unmatched. Germline V gives CDR1 MNHEY, CDR2 SMNVEV (reference sequence). This CDR3 is CASSYKGQAYEQYF. In DNA form, the CDR3 reads TGTGCCAGCAGTTACAAGGGACAGGCCTACGAGCAGTACTTC.

This sequence joins TRBV18 and TRBJ2-7, with TRBD2 identical over 15 bases. Per germline, CDR1 KGHSH and CDR2 LQKENI. CDR3 length: 17 amino acids. V lost 4 bases, J lost 2 bases, and 6 bases stayed unmatched. The CDR3 bases are TGTGCCAGCTCACGGGAGAGGACTAGCGGGGGGGCCTACGAGCAGTACTTC. Its translation: CASSRERTSGGAYEQYF.

V gene TRBV2 combines with J gene TRBJ2-5; TRBD1 matches at 7 bases. This CDR3 is 12 amino acids long. With 6 bases clipped from V and 4 bases from J, the junction kept 2 bases outside the gene matches. CDR1 is SNHLY and CDR2 is FYNNEI in the germline V gene. In nucleotides, the CDR3 is TGTGCCAGCAGACAGGGGCGAGAGACCCAGTACTTC. Its translation is CASRQGRETQYF.

The V and J genes are TRBV27 and TRBJ1-2, with a tentative D call TRBD1 (6 bases). V was cut by 5 bases and J by 4 bases, with 17 bases left in between. Germline CDR1 reads MNHEY; CDR2 reads SMNVEV (reference sequence). This CDR3 has 15 amino acids. In DNA form, the CDR3 reads TGTGCCAGCAGTCCACACCTAGGACAGAGCTATGGCTACACCTTC. Translated: CASSPHLGQSYGYTF.

The gene calls are TRBV28 and TRBJ1-5; TRBD1 matches at 9 bases. There are 16 residues in the CDR3. V was pared by 4 bases and J by 2 bases, with 6 bases of the junction left unmatched. CDR1 and CDR2 (germline): MDHEN, SYDVKM. The CDR3 sequence: CASSSGTGTRNQPQHF. The CDR3 DNA is TGTGCCAGCAGTTCGGGGACAGGGACCCGCAATCAGCCCCAGCATTTT. Full variable domain (outside the CDR3, taken from reference TRBV28 and TRBJ1-5): DVKVTQSSRYLVKRTGEKVFLECVQDMDHENMFWYRQDPGLGLRLIYFSYDVKMKEKGDIPEGYSVSREKKERFSLILESASTNQTSMYLCASSSGTGTRNQPQHFGDGTRLSIL.

This clone appeared a few times. The genes are TRBV4-3 and TRBJ1-2; D ambiguous. The CDR3 is 15 amino acids. Per germline, CDR1 LGHNA and CDR2 YSLEER. V lost 1 base, J lost 4 bases, and 13 bases lay in between. Here the CDR3 DNA reads TGCGCCAGCAGCCAAGCCAACAACGAGGCCTATGGCTACACCTTC. Protein: CASSQANNEAYGYTF.

This clone was counted between two and nine times. V usage is TRBV4-3 and J usage is TRBJ2-3; 9 nucleotides line up with TRBD1. V was pared by 5 bases and J by 4 bases, with 4 bases of the junction left unmatched. Germline V gives CDR1 LGHNA, CDR2 YSLEER. CDR3 length equals 14 residues. CDR3 loop: CASSGDRVPDTQYF. The DNA for the CDR3 is TGCGCCAGCAGCGGGGACAGGGTCCCAGATACGCAGTATTTT.

The V call is TRBV29-1, the J call TRBJ2-7; D perhaps matches TRBD1 (5 bases). Deletions cut 6 bases from V and 5 bases from J, with 20 bases between. The CDR3 consists of 14 residues. Germline V CDR1 and CDR2: SQVTM, ANQGSEA. The CDR3 nucleotides are TGCAGCGTCGACGGCCCAGGGTACTCTAACGAGCAGTACTTC. Translated: CSVDGPGYSNEQYF.

The V and J genes are TRBV30 and TRBJ2-1; possibly TRBD2 for D (6 bases). Germline V gene data show CDR1 as GTSNPN and CDR2 as SVGIG (reference sequence). Trimming shortened V by 3 bases and J by 7 bases, and 13 bases separated the two germline ends. The CDR3 spans 13 residues. The CDR3 loop is CAWRRVLANEQFF. CDR3 DNA: TGTGCCTGGAGGAGAGTACTAGCAAATGAGCAGTTCTTC.

V usage is TRBV6-1 and J usage is TRBJ2-1, with a tentative D call TRBD1 (5 bases). The CDR3 spans 13 residues. CDR1 is MNHNS, CDR2 SASEGT, per germline. Trimming cost V 0 bases and J 9 bases, with 9 bases left between them. Here the CDR3 reads CASSEARGFEQFF. The CDR3 region has the DNA TGTGCCAGCAGTGAAGCTAGGGGCTTTGAGCAGTTCTTC.

The chain links TRBV2 to TRBJ1-2; D gene unclear. Per the germline V gene, CDR1 is SNHLY and CDR2 is FYNNEI. Trimming pared 6 bases from V and 5 bases from J, leaving 10 bases between. This CDR3 region has 12 residues. The CDR3 reads CASRDNRYGYTF. The DNA for the CDR3 is TGTGCCAGCAGAGACAACCGTTATGGCTACACCTTC.

The chain is built from TRBV7-8 and TRBJ2-5, with 10 bases lining up with TRBD2. Germline-derived CDR1 and CDR2 are SGHVS and FQNEAQ. V shed 3 bases and J 2 bases; nucleotides not matched to a gene: 6. This CDR3 region has 16 residues. The CDR3 protein is CASSFTSGGGQETQYF. CDR3 sequence (DNA): TGTGCCAGCAGCTTTACCAGCGGGGGGGGGCAAGAGACCCAGTACTTC.

The rearrangement joins TRBV5-1 to TRBJ1-2; D remains ambiguous. CDR1 is SGHRS and CDR2 is YFSETQ in the germline V gene. The CDR3 totals 13 residues. Trimming took 5 bases from V and 3 from J, leaving 11 bases between them. Here the CDR3 reads CASSSSGDYGYTF. As DNA, the CDR3 is TGCGCCAGCAGTTCAAGCGGAGACTATGGCTACACCTTC.

The count of this clone is one. This chain connects TRBV28 to TRBJ1-4, with TRBD1 identical over 9 bases. The CDR3 sequence is 15 residues long. After removal of 3 bases from V and 7 bases from J, the junction contained 6 bases not matched to a gene. CDR1 is MDHEN, CDR2 SYDVKM, per germline. The CDR3 nucleotides are TGTGCCAGCAGTTTCGCGAACAGGGGGCTTGAAAAACTGTTTTTT. It specifies CASSFANRGLEKLFF.

The V call is TRBV6-5, the J call TRBJ2-7; a possible D gene is TRBD2 (7 bases). Per germline, CDR1 MNHEY and CDR2 SVGAGI. Trimming removed 7 bases from V and 4 bases from J, with 14 bases in between. This CDR3 region has 13 residues. This chain's CDR3 is CASTRGAFYEQYF. CDR3 bases: TGTGCCAGCACTCGGGGGGCGTTTTACGAGCAGTACTTC.

Turning to this clone: One junction end disagrees with the germline gene, perhaps due to a read error. The V and J genes are TRBV10-3 and TRBJ2-1; no reliable D call. The CDR3 runs to 14 residues. Germline CDR1 is ENHRY and CDR2 is SYGVKD. In DNA, the CDR3 is TGTGCCATCACCGGAGCAAGCTCCTACAATGGGCAGTTCTTC. As protein: CAITGASSYNGQFF.